This T cell receptor (beta chain) was profiled in a study of CD4+ T cells in melanoma. General observations from the study: A reported correlation linked neoantigen-specific CD4+ T cells to CD8+, macrophage and B cell function. Neoantigen-specific CD4+ T cells in melanoma reportedly had diverse differentiation states.

Trimming removed 1 base from V and 4 bases from J; junction bases left unmatched: 4. The germline V gene has CDR1 SGHTA and CDR2 FQGNSA. CDR3 length: 15 residues. The protocol was immunoSEQ multiplex PCR, while the TCRdb copy is restricted to in-frame clones and leaves out a portion. The repertoire holds around 130,000 clones, with around 90% as singletons. With regard to this clone: Antigen: not known.

The rearrangement uses TRBV7-2 and TRBJ2-3; TRBD2 agrees at 8 bases. The receptor was isolated from a human donor with melanoma. The DNA of the CDR3 is TGTGCCAGCAGCTTAGAGACAGCGGGGGCAGATACGCAGTATTTT. Protein: CASSLETAGADTQYF.